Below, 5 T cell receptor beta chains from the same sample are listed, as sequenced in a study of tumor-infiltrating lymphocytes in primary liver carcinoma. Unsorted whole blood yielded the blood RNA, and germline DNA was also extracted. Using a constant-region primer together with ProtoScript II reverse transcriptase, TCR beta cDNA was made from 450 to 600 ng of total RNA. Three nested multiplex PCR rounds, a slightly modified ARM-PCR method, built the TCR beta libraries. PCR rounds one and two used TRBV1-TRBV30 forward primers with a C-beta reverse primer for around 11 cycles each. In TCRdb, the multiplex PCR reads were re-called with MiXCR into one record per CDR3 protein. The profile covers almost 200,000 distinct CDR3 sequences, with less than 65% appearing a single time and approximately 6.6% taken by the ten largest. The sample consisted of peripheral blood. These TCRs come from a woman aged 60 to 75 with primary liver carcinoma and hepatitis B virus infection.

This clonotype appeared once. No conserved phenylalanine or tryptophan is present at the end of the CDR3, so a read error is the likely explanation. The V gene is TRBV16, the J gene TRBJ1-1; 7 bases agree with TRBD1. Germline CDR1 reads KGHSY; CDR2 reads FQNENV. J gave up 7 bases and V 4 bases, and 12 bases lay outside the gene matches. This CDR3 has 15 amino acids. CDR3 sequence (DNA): TGTGCCAGCAGCCTTCCGGGACAGACTAACTTTGAAGCTTTCTTA. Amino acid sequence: CASSLPGQTNFEAFL.

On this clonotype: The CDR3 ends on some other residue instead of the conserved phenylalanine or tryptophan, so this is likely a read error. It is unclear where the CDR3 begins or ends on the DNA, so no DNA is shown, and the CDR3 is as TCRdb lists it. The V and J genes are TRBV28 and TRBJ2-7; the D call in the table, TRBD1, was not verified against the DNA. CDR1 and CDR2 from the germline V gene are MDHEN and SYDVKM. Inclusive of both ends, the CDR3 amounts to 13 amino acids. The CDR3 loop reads CAIAGTGAYEQYS.

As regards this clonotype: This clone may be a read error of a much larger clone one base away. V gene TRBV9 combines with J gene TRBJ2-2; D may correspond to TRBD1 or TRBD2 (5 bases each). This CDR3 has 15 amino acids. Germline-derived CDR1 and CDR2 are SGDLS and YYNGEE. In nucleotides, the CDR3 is TGTGCCGGCAGCGCCGAGGGGACCCTTAATGGGGAGCTGTTTTTT. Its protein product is CAGSAEGTLNGELFF.

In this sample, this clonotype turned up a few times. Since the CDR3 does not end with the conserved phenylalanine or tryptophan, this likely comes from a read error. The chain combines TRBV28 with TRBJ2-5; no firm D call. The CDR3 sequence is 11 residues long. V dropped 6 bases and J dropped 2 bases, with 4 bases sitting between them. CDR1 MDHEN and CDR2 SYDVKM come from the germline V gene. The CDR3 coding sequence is TGTGCCAGCAGCTTACAAGAGACCCAGTACTCC. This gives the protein CASSLQETQYS.

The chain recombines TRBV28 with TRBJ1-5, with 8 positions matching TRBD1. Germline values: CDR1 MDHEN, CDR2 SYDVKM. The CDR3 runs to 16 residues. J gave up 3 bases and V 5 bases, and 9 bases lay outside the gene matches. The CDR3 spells CASSPTAGQVNQPQHF. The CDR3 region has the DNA TGTGCCAGCAGTCCAACCGCGGGACAGGTCAATCAGCCCCAGCATTTT.